The entry that follows covers one T cell receptor beta chain sequence. Some clones are missing from TCRdb's copy, which holds only in-frame ones; the method was immunoSEQ multiplex PCR. The data contain 250,000 to 400,000 clones, 89% of them singletons. The source of the sample is a study of blood T cell repertoires in COVID-19. The sequence derives from a man in his fifties or sixties who had recovered from COVID-19. The sample was PBMCs or T cells enriched from blood (not recorded which).

The CDR3 reads CASSLRGRAVETQYF. The CDR3 DNA follows: TGTGCCAGCAGCTTACGCGGGAGGGCCGTCGAGACCCAGTACTTC. The J gene is TRBJ2-5, the V gene TRBV11-1; TRBD2 aligns across 9 bases. Losses at the gene ends were 2 bases for V and 5 bases for J; bases not matched to a gene: 6. The germline V gene has CDR1 SGHAT and CDR2 FQDESV (reference sequence). This CDR3 spans 15 amino acids.